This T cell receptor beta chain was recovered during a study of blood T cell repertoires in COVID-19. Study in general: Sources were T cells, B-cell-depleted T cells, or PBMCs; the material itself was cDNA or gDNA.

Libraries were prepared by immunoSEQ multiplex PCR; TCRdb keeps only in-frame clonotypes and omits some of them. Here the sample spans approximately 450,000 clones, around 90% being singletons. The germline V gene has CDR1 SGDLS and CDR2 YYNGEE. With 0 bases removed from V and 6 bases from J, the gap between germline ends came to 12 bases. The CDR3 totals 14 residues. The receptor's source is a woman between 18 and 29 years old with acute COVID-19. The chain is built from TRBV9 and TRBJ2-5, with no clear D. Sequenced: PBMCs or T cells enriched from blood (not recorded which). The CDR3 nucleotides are TGTGCCAGCAGCGTAGAAAGTAGTAGTAAGACCCAGTACTTC. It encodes CASSVESSSKTQYF.